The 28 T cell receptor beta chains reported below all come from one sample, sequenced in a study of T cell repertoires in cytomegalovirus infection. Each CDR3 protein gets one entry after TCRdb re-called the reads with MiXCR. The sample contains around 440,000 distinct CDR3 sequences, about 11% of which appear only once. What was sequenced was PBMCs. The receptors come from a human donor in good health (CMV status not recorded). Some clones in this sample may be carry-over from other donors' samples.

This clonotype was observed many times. CDR3 nucleotides: TGTGCCAGCAGCTTAAGGGTCGCGGAGACCCAGTACTTC. It translates to CASSLRVAETQYF. This chain connects TRBV11-3 to TRBJ2-5; D is uncertain. Trimming pared 2 bases from V and 5 bases from J, leaving 9 bases between. The CDR3 contains 13 residues. Germline V CDR1 and CDR2: SGHNT, YENEEA.

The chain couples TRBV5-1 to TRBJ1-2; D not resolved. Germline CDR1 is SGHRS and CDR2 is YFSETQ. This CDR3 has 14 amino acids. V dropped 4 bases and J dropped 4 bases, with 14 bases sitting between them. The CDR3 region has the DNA TGCGCCAGCAGCGCCGGGGTGCAGTTCTATGGCTACACCTTC. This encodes CASSAGVQFYGYTF.

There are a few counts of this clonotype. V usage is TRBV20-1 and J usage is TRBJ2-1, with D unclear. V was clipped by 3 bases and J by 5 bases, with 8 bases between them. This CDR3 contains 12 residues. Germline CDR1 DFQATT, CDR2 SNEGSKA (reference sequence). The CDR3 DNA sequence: TGCAGTGCTAGTGCCACTCACAATGAGCAGTTCTTC. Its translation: CSASATHNEQFF.

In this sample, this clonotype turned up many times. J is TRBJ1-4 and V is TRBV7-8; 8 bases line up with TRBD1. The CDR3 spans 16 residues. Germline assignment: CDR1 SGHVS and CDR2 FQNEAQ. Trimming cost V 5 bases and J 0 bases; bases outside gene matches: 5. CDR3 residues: CASSLGQVTTNEKLFF. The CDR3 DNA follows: TGTGCCAGCAGCCTGGGACAGGTGACAACTAATGAAAAACTGTTTTTT.

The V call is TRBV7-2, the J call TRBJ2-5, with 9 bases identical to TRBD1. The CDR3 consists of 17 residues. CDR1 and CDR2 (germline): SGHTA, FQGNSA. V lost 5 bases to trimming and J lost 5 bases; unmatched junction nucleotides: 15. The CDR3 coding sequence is TGTGCCAGCAGCCCCGGGGCTACGACAGGGGGACTGGAGACCCAGTACTTC. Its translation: CASSPGATTGGLETQYF.

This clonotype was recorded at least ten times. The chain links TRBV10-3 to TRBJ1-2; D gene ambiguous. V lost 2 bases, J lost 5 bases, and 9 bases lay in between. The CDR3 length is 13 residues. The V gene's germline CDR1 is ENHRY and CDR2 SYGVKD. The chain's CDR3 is CAISEAGKYGYTF. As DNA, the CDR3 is TGTGCCATCAGTGAGGCGGGGAAGTATGGCTACACCTTC.

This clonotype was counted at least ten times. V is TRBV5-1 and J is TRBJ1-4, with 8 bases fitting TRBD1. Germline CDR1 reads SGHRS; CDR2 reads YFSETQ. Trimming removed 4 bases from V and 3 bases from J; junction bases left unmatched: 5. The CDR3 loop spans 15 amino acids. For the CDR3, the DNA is TGCGCCAGCAGCATCGGACAGGGTTCTAATGAAAAACTGTTTTTT. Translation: CASSIGQGSNEKLFF.

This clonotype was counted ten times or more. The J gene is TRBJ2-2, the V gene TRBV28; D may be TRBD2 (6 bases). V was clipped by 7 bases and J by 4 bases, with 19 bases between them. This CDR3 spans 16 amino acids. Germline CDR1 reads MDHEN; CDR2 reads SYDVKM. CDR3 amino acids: CASKPGTPSPTGELFF. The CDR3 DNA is TGTGCCAGCAAACCCGGGACTCCATCACCCACCGGGGAGCTGTTTTTT.

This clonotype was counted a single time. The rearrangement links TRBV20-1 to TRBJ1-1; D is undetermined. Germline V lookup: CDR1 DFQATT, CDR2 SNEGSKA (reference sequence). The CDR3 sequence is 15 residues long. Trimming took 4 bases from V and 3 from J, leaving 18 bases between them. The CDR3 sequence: CSAIRGPRLDTEAFF. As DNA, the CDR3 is TGCAGTGCTATCCGAGGCCCTAGGTTAGACACTGAAGCTTTCTTT.

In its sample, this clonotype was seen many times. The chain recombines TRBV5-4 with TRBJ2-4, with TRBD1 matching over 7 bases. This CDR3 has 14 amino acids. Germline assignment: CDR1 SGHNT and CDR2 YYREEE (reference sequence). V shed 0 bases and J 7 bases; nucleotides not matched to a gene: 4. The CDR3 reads CASSLDRGTNIQYF. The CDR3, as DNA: TGTGCCAGCAGCTTGGACAGGGGTACGAACATTCAGTACTTC. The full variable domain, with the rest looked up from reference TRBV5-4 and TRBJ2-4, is ETGVTQSPTHLIKTRGQQVTLRCSSQSGHNTVSWYQQALGQGPQFIFQYYREEENGRGNFPPRFSGLQFPNYSSELNVNALELDDSALYLCASSLDRGTNIQYFGAGTRLSVL.

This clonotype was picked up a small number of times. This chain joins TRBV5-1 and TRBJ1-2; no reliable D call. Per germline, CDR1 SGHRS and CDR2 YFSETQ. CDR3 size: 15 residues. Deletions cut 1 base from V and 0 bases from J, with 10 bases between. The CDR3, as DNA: TGCGCCAGCAGCTTGTCGAGCATGTCTAACTATGGCTACACCTTC. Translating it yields CASSLSSMSNYGYTF.

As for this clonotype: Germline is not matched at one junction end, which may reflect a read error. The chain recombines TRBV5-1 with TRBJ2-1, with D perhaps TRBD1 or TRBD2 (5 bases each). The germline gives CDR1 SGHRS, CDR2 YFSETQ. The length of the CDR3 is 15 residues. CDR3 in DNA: TGTGCCAGCAGCTTGGTTGGGGGTGCCTACAATGAGCAGTTCTTC. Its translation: CASSLVGGAYNEQFF. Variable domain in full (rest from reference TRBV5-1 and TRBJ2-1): KAGVTQTPRYLIKTRGQQVTLSCSPISGHRSVSWYQQTPGQGLQFLFEYFSETQRNKGNFPGRFSGRQFSNSRSEMNVSTLELGDSALYLCASSLVGGAYNEQFFGPGTRLTVL.

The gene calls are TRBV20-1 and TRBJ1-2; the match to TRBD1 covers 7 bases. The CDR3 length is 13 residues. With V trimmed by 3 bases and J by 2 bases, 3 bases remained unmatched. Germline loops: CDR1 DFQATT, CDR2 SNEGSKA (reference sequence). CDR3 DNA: TGCAGTGCTAGGCAACAGGGGAACTATGGCTACACCTTC. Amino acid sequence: CSARQQGNYGYTF.

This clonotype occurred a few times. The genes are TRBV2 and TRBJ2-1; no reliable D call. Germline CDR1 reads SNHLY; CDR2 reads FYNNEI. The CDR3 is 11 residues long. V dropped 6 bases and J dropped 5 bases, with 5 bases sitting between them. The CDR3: CASRIDNEQFF. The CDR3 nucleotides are TGTGCCAGCAGAATCGACAATGAGCAGTTCTTC.

CDR3 nucleotides: TGTGCCAGCAGCTACAGGGGTCCCCGGGGGACCCAGTACTTC. This gives the protein CASSYRGPRGTQYF. The V call is TRBV6-5, the J call TRBJ2-5; 7 bases agree with TRBD1. CDR1 MNHEY and CDR2 SVGAGI come from the germline V gene. The junction had 11 bases not matched to a gene; V was cut back by 6 bases and J by 7 bases. The CDR3 contains 14 residues.

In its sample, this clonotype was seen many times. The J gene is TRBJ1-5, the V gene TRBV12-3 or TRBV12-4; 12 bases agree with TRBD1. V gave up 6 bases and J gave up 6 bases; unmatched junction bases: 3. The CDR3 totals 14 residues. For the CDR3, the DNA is TGTGCCAGCAGCCGGGACAGGGGGCTTCAGCCCCAGCATTTT. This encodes CASSRDRGLQPQHF.

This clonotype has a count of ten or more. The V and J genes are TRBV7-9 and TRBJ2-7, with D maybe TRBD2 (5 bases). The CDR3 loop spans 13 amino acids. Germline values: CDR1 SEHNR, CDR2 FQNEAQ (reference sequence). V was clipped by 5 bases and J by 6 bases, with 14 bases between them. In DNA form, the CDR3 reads TGTGCCAGCAGCCCTGACCCTGGAGGCGAGCAGTACTTC. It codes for CASSPDPGGEQYF.

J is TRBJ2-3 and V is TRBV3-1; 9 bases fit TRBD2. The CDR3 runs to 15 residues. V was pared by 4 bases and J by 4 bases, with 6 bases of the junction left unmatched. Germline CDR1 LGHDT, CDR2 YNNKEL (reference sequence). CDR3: CASSLPGLAADTQYF. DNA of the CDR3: TGTGCCAGCAGCCTTCCGGGACTAGCCGCAGATACGCAGTATTTT.

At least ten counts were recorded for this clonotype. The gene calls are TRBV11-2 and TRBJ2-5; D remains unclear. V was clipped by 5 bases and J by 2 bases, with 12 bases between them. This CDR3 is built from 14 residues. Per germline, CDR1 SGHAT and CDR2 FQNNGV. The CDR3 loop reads CASSRIGTQETQYF. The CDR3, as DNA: TGTGCCAGCAGCCGGATCGGCACTCAAGAGACCCAGTACTTC. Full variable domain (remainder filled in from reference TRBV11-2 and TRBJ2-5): EAGVAQSPRYKIIEKRQSVAFWCNPISGHATLYWYQQILGQGPKLLIQFQNNGVVDDSQLPKDRFSAERLKGVDSTLKIQPAKLEDSAVYLCASSRIGTQETQYFGPGTRLLVL.

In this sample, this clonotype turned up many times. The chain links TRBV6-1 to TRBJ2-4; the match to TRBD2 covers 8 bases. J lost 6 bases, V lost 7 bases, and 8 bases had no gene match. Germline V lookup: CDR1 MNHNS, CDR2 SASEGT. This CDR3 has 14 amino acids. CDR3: CASIPGLAGNIQYF. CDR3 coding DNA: TGTGCCAGCATTCCGGGGCTAGCGGGAAACATTCAGTACTTC.

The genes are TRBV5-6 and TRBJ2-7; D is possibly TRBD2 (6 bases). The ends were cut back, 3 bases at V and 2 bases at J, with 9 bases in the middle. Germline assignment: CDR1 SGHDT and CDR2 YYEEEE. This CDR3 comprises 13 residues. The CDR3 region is CASSWGGTYEQYF. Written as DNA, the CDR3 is TGTGCCAGCAGCTGGGGCGGGACCTACGAGCAGTACTTC.

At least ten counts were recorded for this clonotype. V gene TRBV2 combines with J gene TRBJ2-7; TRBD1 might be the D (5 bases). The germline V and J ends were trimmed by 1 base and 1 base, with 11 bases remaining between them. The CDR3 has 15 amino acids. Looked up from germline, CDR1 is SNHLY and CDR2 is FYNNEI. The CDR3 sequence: CASSEDTGPSYEQYF. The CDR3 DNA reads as TGTGCCAGCAGTGAAGATACAGGCCCTTCCTACGAGCAGTACTTC.

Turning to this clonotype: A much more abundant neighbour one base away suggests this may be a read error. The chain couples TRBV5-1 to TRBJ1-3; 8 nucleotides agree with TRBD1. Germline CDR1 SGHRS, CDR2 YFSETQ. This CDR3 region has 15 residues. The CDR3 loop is CAGRGQAISGNTIYF. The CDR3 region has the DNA TGCGCCGGCAGGGGACAGGCAATCTCTGGAAACACCATATATTTT. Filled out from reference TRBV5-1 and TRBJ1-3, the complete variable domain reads KAGVTQTPRYLIKTRGQQVTLSCSPISGHRSVSWYQQTPGQGLQFLFEYFSETQRNKGNFPGRFSGRQFSNSRSEMNVSTLELGDSALYLCAGRGQAISGNTIYFGEGSWLTVV.

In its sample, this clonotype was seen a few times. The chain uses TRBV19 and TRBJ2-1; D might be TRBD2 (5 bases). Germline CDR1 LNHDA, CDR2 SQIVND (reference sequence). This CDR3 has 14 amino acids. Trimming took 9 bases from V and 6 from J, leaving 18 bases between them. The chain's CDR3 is CASPEGETPNEQFF. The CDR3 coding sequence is TGTGCCAGCCCAGAGGGTGAAACACCCAATGAGCAGTTCTTC.

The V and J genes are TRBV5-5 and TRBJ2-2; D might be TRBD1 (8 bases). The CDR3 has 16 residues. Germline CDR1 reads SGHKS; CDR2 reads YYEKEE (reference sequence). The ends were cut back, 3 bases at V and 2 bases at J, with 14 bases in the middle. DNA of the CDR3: TGTGCCAGCAGCTGGACAGGGAGGGTTAACACCGGGGAGCTGTTTTTT. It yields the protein CASSWTGRVNTGELFF.

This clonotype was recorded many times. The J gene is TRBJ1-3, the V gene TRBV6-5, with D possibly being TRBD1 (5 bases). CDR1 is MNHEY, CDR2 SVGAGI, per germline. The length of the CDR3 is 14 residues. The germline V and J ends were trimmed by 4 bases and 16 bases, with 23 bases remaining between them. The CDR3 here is CASSFRQPEEPWYF. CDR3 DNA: TGTGCCAGCAGTTTTAGACAGCCCGAGGAGCCATGGTATTTT.

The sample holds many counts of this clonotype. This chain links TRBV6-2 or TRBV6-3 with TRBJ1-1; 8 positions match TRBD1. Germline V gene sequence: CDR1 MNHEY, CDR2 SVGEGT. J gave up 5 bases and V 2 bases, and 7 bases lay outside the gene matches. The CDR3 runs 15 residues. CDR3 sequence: CASSYPGQGRTEAFF. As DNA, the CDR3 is TGTGCCAGCAGTTACCCCGGACAGGGTAGAACTGAAGCTTTCTTT.

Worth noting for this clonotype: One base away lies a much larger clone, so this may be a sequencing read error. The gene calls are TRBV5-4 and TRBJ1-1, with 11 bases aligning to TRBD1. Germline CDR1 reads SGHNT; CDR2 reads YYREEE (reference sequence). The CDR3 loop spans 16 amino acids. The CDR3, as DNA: TGTGCCAGCGGCTTCCCGTCCGGGACAGGGGGAACTGAAGCTTTCTTT. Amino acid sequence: CASGFPSGTGGTEAFF.